This TCR beta chain was documented in a study of T cell repertoires in cytomegalovirus infection. Study context: Carrying CMV and the relevant HLA type showed in public TCR beta signatures. Study-level results: The cumulative frequency of public TCR beta families distinguished individuals who carried CMV together with the relevant HLA. HLA-C-restricted, CMV-specific TCR beta clonotypes were dominant ex vivo.

With 0 bases clipped from V and 4 bases from J, the junction kept 4 bases outside the gene matches. Germline lookup yields CDR1 WSHSY and CDR2 SAAADI. The CDR3 runs 15 residues. This clonotype showed up just a few times. Its antigen is unknown. From the reads, TCRdb called clonotypes with MiXCR, one entry per CDR3 protein. The top ten hold approximately 25% of the sample, which has some 180,000 distinct CDR3 sequences, about 17% seen once. The receptor was isolated from a human donor in good health (CMV status not recorded). Some clones in this sample may be carry-over from other donors' samples. The sequenced material came from CD8+ T cells from PBMCs. The chain uses TRBV10-2 and TRBJ1-1; 8 nucleotides line up with TRBD1. The CDR3 here is CASSESGQAITEAFF. In DNA, the CDR3 is TGCGCCAGCAGTGAGTCGGGACAGGCGATCACTGAAGCTTTCTTT.